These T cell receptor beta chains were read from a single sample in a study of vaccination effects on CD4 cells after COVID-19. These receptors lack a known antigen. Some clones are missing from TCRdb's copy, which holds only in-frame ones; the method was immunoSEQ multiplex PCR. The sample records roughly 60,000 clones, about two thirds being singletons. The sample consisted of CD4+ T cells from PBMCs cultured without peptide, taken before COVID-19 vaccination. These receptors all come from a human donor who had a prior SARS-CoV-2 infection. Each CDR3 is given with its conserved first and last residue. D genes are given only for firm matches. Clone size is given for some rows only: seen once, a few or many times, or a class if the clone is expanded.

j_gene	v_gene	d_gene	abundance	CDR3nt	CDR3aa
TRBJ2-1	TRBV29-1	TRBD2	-	TGCAGCGTTGAGGGGGGGGCTAGCGGGACTTACAATGAGCAGTTCTTC	CSVEGGASGTYNEQFF
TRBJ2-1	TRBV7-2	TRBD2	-	TGTGCCAGCAGCTTATTGGGGGGGACCACTGAGCAGTTCTTC	CASSLLGGTTEQFF
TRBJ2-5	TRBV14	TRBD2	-	TGTGCCAGCAGCCGCGGGGGTTGGGGGGAGACCCAGTACTTC	CASSRGGWGETQYF
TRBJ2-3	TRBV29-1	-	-	TGCAGCGTCCCTCAGGGGGATACGCAGTATTTT	CSVPQGDTQYF
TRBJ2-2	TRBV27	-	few	TGTGCCAGCAGCGCCCTAGCTATTAACACCGGGGAGCTGTTTTTT	CASSALAINTGELFF
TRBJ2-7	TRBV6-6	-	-	TGTGCCAGCAGTTACTCCCGACAGGGAGGCTACGAGCAGTACTTC	CASSYSRQGGYEQYF
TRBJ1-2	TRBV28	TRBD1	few	TGTGCCAGCAGTTCCCAAACTGGGACAGCGATTAACTATGGCTACACCTTC	CASSSQTGTAINYGYTF
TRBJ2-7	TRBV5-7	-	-	TGTGCCAGCAGCCAGGACCGCTTAATGGCCTACGAGCAGTACTTC	CASSQDRLMAYEQYF
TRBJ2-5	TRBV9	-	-	TGTGCCAGCAGCGTAAGGGACCAAGAGACCCAGTACTTC	CASSVRDQETQYF
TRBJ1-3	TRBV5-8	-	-	TGTGCCAGCAGCTTGGGGACTTACTCCTCTGGAAACACCATATATTTT	CASSLGTYSSGNTIYF
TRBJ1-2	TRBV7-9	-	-	TGTGCCAGCAGCTGGGGGGTGGCTGACTATGGCTACACCTTC	CASSWGVADYGYTF
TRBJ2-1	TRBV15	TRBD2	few	TGTGCCACCAGCAGAGATTTAGCGGGAGGTCAGTTCTTC	CATSRDLAGGQFF
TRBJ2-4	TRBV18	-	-	TGTGCCAGCTCACCAGGTCGAAGAGGGGCCAAAAACATTCAGTACTTC	CASSPGRRGAKNIQYF
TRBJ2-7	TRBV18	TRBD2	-	TGTGCCAGCTCACCGACCGGGACTAACCTCTACGAGCAGTACTTC	CASSPTGTNLYEQYF
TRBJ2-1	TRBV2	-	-	TGTGCCAGCAGTGTGCAGGGGCGAAGCTCCTACAATGAGCAGTTCTTC	CASSVQGRSSYNEQFF
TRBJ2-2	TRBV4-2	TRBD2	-	TGTGCCAGCAGCCAAGTTGGACTAGCGGGCTCGGGGGGGGAGCTGTTTTTT	CASSQVGLAGSGGELFF
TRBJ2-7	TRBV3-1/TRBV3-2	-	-	TGTGCCAGCAGCCAAGATACGGACGAGCAGTACTTC	CASSQDTDEQYF
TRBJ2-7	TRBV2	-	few	TGTGCCAGCAATAATGGGGCTTCCAGCTCCTACGAGCAGTACTTC	CASNNGASSSYEQYF
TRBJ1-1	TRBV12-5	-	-	TGTGCTAGTGGTCCCCGGACGGAAAACACTGAAGCTTTCTTT	CASGPRTENTEAFF
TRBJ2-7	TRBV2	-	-	TGTGCCAGCAGTGAGCGACGGTACGAGCAGTACTTC	CASSERRYEQYF
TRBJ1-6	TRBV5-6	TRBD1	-	TGTGCCAGCAGCTTGTATGGGACAGGAGGTCCCCACTTT	CASSLYGTGGPHF
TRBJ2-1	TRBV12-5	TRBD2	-	TGTGCTAGTGGTTGGGTCGGCTGGCTAGCGGGAGGAAATGAGCAGTTCTTC	CASGWVGWLAGGNEQFF
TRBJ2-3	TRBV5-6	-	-	TGTGCCAGCAGCTTGGCTGATACGCAGTATTTT	CASSLADTQYF
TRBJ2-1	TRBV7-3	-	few	TGTGCCAGCAGCTTGACCTTTAGCGACTACAATGAGCAGTTCTTC	CASSLTFSDYNEQFF
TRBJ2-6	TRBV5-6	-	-	TGTGCCAGCAGACGGGGCCCTAAGGTTGGGGCCAACGTCCTGACTTTC	CASRRGPKVGANVLTF
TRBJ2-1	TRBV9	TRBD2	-	TGTGCCAGCAGCGAAGACCCCACTAGCGGGAGGAGGCAGTTCTTC	CASSEDPTSGRRQFF
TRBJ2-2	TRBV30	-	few	TGTGCCTGGAGTGTCCTTGGGGCGGGCATTGTCACCGGGGAGCTGTTTTTT	CAWSVLGAGIVTGELFF
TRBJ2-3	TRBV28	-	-	TGTGCCAGCACTTTCACTAGCACAGATACGCAGTATTTT	CASTFTSTDTQYF
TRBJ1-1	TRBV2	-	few	TGTGCCAGCAGTGCACAGGGAAACACTGAAGCTTTCTTT	CASSAQGNTEAFF
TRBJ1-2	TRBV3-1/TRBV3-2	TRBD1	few	TGTGCCAGCAGCAAGAGTACAGGGGCCGGCTATGGCTACACCTTC	CASSKSTGAGYGYTF
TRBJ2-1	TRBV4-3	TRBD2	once	TGCGCCAGCAGCCAAGAGCGGGAGTTGGGTGAGCAGTTCTTC	CASSQERELGEQFF
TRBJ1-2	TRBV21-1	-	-	TGTGCCAGCAGTCCATGGGTGGGGACGGGAGGCTACACCTTC	CASSPWVGTGGYTF
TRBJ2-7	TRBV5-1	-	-	TGCGCCAGCAGCCCAGCCGCCGGGGAATTATACGAGCAGTACTTC	CASSPAAGELYEQYF
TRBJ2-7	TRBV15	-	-	TGTGCCACCAGCAGAGGCAAGCAAGCGTTCTACGAGCAGTACTTC	CATSRGKQAFYEQYF
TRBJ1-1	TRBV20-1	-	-	TGCAGTGCTCCCCTCGGAGTGGAAGCTTTCTTT	CSAPLGVEAFF